Listed below are T cell receptor beta chains from one sample, sequenced in a study of shared clonotypes between healthy human individuals. TCRdb's table, derived via immunoSEQ multiplex PCR, lists solely in-frame clones and lacks some. Of about 1.1 million clones listed, approximately 75% were seen once; the top ten hold more than 0.85%. The material sequenced was memory CD4+ T cells from PBMCs. These receptors all stem from a man aged 18 to 30 in good health. Some clones in this sample may be carry-over from other donors' samples. Both conserved end residues are part of each CDR3. Fields, in order: D gene, J gene, clone size, V gene, CDR3 length, CDR3 protein, CDR3 DNA. A D gene is named only where the DNA matches it firmly. A clone size is listed for some rows: how often the clone was seen (once, few, many), or a class if it is expanded.

d_call: -; j_call: TRBJ1-1; clone_size: few; v_call: TRBV28; cdr3_length: 12; cdr3_aa: CASIPQNTEAFF; cdr3_nt: TGTGCCAGCATCCCCCAGAACACTGAAGCTTTCTTT
d_call: TRBD1; j_call: TRBJ1-1; clone_size: -; v_call: TRBV6-5; cdr3_length: 14; cdr3_aa: CASINPGGRTEAFF; cdr3_nt: TGTGCCAGCATTAACCCAGGGGGACGCACTGAAGCTTTCTTT
d_call: TRBD2; j_call: TRBJ2-7; clone_size: -; v_call: TRBV5-1; cdr3_length: 15; cdr3_aa: CASSLTSGSPYEQYF; cdr3_nt: TGCGCCAGCAGCCTAACTAGCGGGAGCCCCTACGAGCAGTACTTC
d_call: TRBD2; j_call: TRBJ2-1; clone_size: -; v_call: TRBV9; cdr3_length: 20; cdr3_aa: CASSVNPQGGLAASYNEQFF; cdr3_nt: TGTGCCAGCAGCGTAAACCCACAGGGGGGACTAGCGGCCTCCTACAATGAGCAGTTCTTC
d_call: -; j_call: TRBJ2-3; clone_size: -; v_call: TRBV7-9; cdr3_length: 11; cdr3_aa: CASSEPDTQYF; cdr3_nt: TGTGCCAGCAGCGAACCAGATACGCAGTATTTT
d_call: -; j_call: TRBJ2-1; clone_size: -; v_call: TRBV10-1; cdr3_length: 14; cdr3_aa: CASSESGRDNEQFF; cdr3_nt: TGCGCCAGCAGTGAGTCGGGAAGGGACAATGAGCAGTTCTTC
d_call: TRBD1; j_call: TRBJ2-7; clone_size: -; v_call: TRBV7-3; cdr3_length: 14; cdr3_aa: CASRQPGQTYEQYF; cdr3_nt: TGTGCCAGCAGACAGCCGGGACAGACCTACGAGCAGTACTTC
d_call: -; j_call: TRBJ2-3; clone_size: -; v_call: TRBV2; cdr3_length: 12; cdr3_aa: CASSVLVDTQYF; cdr3_nt: TGTGCCAGCAGTGTTTTAGTTGATACGCAGTATTTT
d_call: -; j_call: TRBJ2-1; clone_size: -; v_call: TRBV7-3; cdr3_length: 13; cdr3_aa: CASSPSVGSEQFF; cdr3_nt: TGTGCCAGCAGCCCATCCGTCGGTTCTGAGCAGTTCTTC
d_call: -; j_call: TRBJ1-5; clone_size: -; v_call: TRBV6-1; cdr3_length: 12; cdr3_aa: CASSGGIQPQHF; cdr3_nt: TGTGCCAGCAGTGGCGGGATTCAGCCCCAGCATTTT
d_call: -; j_call: TRBJ1-1; clone_size: -; v_call: TRBV28; cdr3_length: 11; cdr3_aa: CTCTGGFEAFF; cdr3_nt: TGTACCTGCACCGGAGGGTTTGAAGCTTTCTTT
d_call: -; j_call: TRBJ2-3; clone_size: once; v_call: TRBV7-3; cdr3_length: 12; cdr3_aa: CASSLMGDTQYF; cdr3_nt: TGTGCCAGCAGCTTAATGGGAGATACGCAGTATTTT
d_call: TRBD1; j_call: TRBJ2-7; clone_size: -; v_call: TRBV27; cdr3_length: 14; cdr3_aa: CASNRGTGVDEQYF; cdr3_nt: TGTGCCAGCAACCGAGGGACAGGGGTCGATGAGCAGTACTTC
d_call: -; j_call: TRBJ1-2; clone_size: -; v_call: TRBV28; cdr3_length: 12; cdr3_aa: CASSSGANGYTF; cdr3_nt: TGTGCCAGCAGTTCAGGGGCGAATGGCTACACCTTC
d_call: -; j_call: TRBJ2-6; clone_size: -; v_call: TRBV28; cdr3_length: 15; cdr3_aa: CASSHRVSGANVLTF; cdr3_nt: TGTGCCAGCAGCCACAGGGTGTCTGGGGCCAACGTCCTGACTTTC
d_call: -; j_call: TRBJ1-1; clone_size: -; v_call: TRBV15; cdr3_length: 12; cdr3_aa: CATRSSNTEAFF; cdr3_nt: TGTGCCACCAGGTCCTCGAACACTGAAGCTTTCTTT
d_call: -; j_call: TRBJ2-2; clone_size: -; v_call: TRBV7-8; cdr3_length: 15; cdr3_aa: CASSLLTGKAGELFF; cdr3_nt: TGTGCCAGCAGCTTACTCACAGGGAAGGCCGGGGAGCTGTTTTTT
d_call: TRBD2; j_call: TRBJ2-1; clone_size: -; v_call: TRBV6-5; cdr3_length: 16; cdr3_aa: CASSYAGTSGSNEQFF; cdr3_nt: TGTGCCAGCAGTTACGCCGGGACTAGCGGGAGCAATGAGCAGTTCTTC
d_call: TRBD1; j_call: TRBJ2-7; clone_size: -; v_call: TRBV6-6; cdr3_length: 15; cdr3_aa: CASSYQTGGAYEQYF; cdr3_nt: TGTGCCAGCAGTTACCAGACAGGGGGGGCCTACGAGCAGTACTTC
d_call: -; j_call: TRBJ2-7; clone_size: -; v_call: TRBV29-1; cdr3_length: 14; cdr3_aa: CSAGPGGSSYEQYF; cdr3_nt: TGCAGCGCCGGCCCTGGCGGGTCCTCCTACGAGCAGTACTTC
d_call: TRBD1; j_call: TRBJ1-1; clone_size: -; v_call: TRBV28; cdr3_length: 14; cdr3_aa: CASTDRGMNTEAFF; cdr3_nt: TGTGCCAGCACCGACAGGGGGATGAACACTGAAGCTTTCTTT
d_call: TRBD1; j_call: TRBJ1-3; clone_size: once; v_call: TRBV28; cdr3_length: 15; cdr3_aa: CASSLLDRGGNTIYF; cdr3_nt: TGTGCCAGCAGTTTATTGGACAGGGGGGGAAACACCATATATTTT
d_call: TRBD2; j_call: TRBJ2-1; clone_size: -; v_call: TRBV11-2; cdr3_length: 19; cdr3_aa: CASSPRLGTSGRGINEQFF; cdr3_nt: TGTGCCAGCAGCCCCCGTCTCGGGACTAGCGGGAGAGGTATCAATGAGCAGTTCTTC
d_call: -; j_call: TRBJ1-4; clone_size: -; v_call: TRBV28; cdr3_length: 16; cdr3_aa: CASSSTSGDRNEKLFF; cdr3_nt: TGTGCCAGCAGTTCGACCTCGGGGGATAGGAATGAAAAACTGTTTTTT
d_call: -; j_call: TRBJ1-2; clone_size: few; v_call: TRBV5-6; cdr3_length: 13; cdr3_aa: CASSFSGTNGYTF; cdr3_nt: TGTGCCAGCAGCTTCTCCGGGACCAATGGCTACACCTTC
d_call: -; j_call: TRBJ2-3; clone_size: -; v_call: TRBV7-8; cdr3_length: 15; cdr3_aa: CASSRRGPSTDTQYF; cdr3_nt: TGTGCCAGCAGCCGCCGGGGACCTAGCACAGATACGCAGTATTTT
d_call: -; j_call: TRBJ1-1; clone_size: -; v_call: TRBV6-1; cdr3_length: 14; cdr3_aa: CASSVQGVGTEAFF; cdr3_nt: TGTGCCAGCAGTGTGCAGGGAGTCGGCACTGAAGCTTTCTTT
d_call: TRBD2; j_call: TRBJ2-5; clone_size: once; v_call: TRBV4-1; cdr3_length: 16; cdr3_aa: CASSLNPGLAGETQYF; cdr3_nt: TGCGCCAGCAGCCTCAACCCGGGACTAGCGGGAGAGACCCAGTACTTC
d_call: -; j_call: TRBJ2-1; clone_size: -; v_call: TRBV2; cdr3_length: 13; cdr3_aa: CASRRSGLDEQFF; cdr3_nt: TGTGCCAGCAGACGATCGGGTTTGGATGAGCAGTTCTTC
d_call: -; j_call: TRBJ2-3; clone_size: -; v_call: TRBV29-1; cdr3_length: 14; cdr3_aa: CSVDYGGSTDTQYF; cdr3_nt: TGCAGCGTTGACTATGGCGGGAGCACAGATACGCAGTATTTT
d_call: TRBD1; j_call: TRBJ1-5; clone_size: -; v_call: TRBV6-4; cdr3_length: 21; cdr3_aa: CASSASTGYRDRAYSNQPQHF; cdr3_nt: TGTGCCAGCAGTGCCTCTACTGGCTACCGGGACAGAGCCTATAGCAATCAGCCCCAGCATTTT
d_call: -; j_call: TRBJ2-1; clone_size: -; v_call: TRBV7-9; cdr3_length: 15; cdr3_aa: CASSLRWPSYNEQFF; cdr3_nt: TGTGCCAGCAGCTTAAGATGGCCCTCCTACAATGAGCAGTTCTTC
d_call: -; j_call: TRBJ1-5; clone_size: -; v_call: TRBV30; cdr3_length: 14; cdr3_aa: CAATKGTVYQPQHF; cdr3_nt: TGTGCCGCTACCAAAGGGACCGTCTATCAGCCCCAGCATTTT
d_call: TRBD1; j_call: TRBJ2-3; clone_size: -; v_call: TRBV30; cdr3_length: 14; cdr3_aa: CAWNLGQGTDTQYF; cdr3_nt: TGTGCCTGGAACCTGGGACAGGGCACAGATACGCAGTATTTT
d_call: -; j_call: TRBJ2-5; clone_size: -; v_call: TRBV5-5; cdr3_length: 13; cdr3_aa: CASSPSPGETQYF; cdr3_nt: TGTGCCAGCAGCCCTAGTCCTGGGGAGACCCAGTACTTC
d_call: -; j_call: TRBJ1-5; clone_size: -; v_call: TRBV5-1; cdr3_length: 13; cdr3_aa: CASSSDSYQPQHF; cdr3_nt: TGCGCCAGCAGCTCGGACAGTTATCAGCCCCAGCATTTT
d_call: -; j_call: TRBJ2-7; clone_size: once; v_call: TRBV6-1; cdr3_length: 15; cdr3_aa: CASSEAGGSLYEQYF; cdr3_nt: TGTGCCAGCAGTGAAGCCGGGGGTAGCCTCTACGAGCAGTACTTC
d_call: TRBD2; j_call: TRBJ2-2; clone_size: -; v_call: TRBV7-3; cdr3_length: 16; cdr3_aa: CASSFAGGRNTGELFF; cdr3_nt: TGTGCCAGCAGCTTTGCGGGAGGAAGGAACACCGGGGAGCTGTTTTTT
d_call: -; j_call: TRBJ1-2; clone_size: -; v_call: TRBV6-1; cdr3_length: 13; cdr3_aa: CASSEVPTDGYTF; cdr3_nt: TGTGCCAGCAGTGAAGTACCTACGGATGGCTACACCTTC
d_call: TRBD1; j_call: TRBJ2-2; clone_size: -; v_call: TRBV4-1; cdr3_length: 18; cdr3_aa: CASSQPRTGGSYGGELFF; cdr3_nt: TGCGCCAGCAGCCAACCGCGGACAGGGGGCTCTTATGGCGGGGAGCTGTTTTTT
d_call: -; j_call: TRBJ2-1; clone_size: -; v_call: TRBV10-3; cdr3_length: 15; cdr3_aa: CAIREGVARGDEQFF; cdr3_nt: TGTGCCATCAGGGAGGGTGTGGCTAGGGGGGATGAGCAGTTCTTC
d_call: TRBD1; j_call: TRBJ2-2; clone_size: -; v_call: TRBV9; cdr3_length: 16; cdr3_aa: CASSVALQGASGELFF; cdr3_nt: TGTGCCAGCAGCGTAGCTTTACAGGGGGCGTCCGGGGAGCTGTTTTTT
d_call: -; j_call: TRBJ2-1; clone_size: once; v_call: TRBV11-3; cdr3_length: 13; cdr3_aa: CASSLEGGYEQFF; cdr3_nt: TGTGCCAGCAGCTTAGAGGGGGGATATGAGCAGTTCTTC
d_call: TRBD1; j_call: TRBJ2-1; clone_size: many; v_call: TRBV25-1; cdr3_length: 14; cdr3_aa: CASSDQGARGEQFF; cdr3_nt: TGTGCCAGCAGTGACCAGGGGGCTAGAGGTGAGCAGTTCTTC